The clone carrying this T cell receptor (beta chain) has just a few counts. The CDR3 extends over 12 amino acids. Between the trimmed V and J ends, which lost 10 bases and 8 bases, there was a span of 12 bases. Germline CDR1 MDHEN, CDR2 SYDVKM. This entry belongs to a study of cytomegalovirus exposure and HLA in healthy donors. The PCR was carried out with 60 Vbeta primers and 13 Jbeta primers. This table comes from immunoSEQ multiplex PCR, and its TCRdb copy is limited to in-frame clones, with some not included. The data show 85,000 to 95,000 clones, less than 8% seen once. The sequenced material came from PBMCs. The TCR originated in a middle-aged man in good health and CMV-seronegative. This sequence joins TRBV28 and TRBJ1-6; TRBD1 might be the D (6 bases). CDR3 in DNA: TGTGCCATAAACAGGGTCGATTCACCCCTCCACTTT. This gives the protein CAINRVDSPLHF. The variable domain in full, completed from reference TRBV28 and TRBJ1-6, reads DVKVTQSSRYLVKRTGEKVFLECVQDMDHENMFWYRQDPGLGLRLIYFSYDVKMKEKGDIPEGYSVSREKKERFSLILESASTNQTSMYLCAINRVDSPLHFGNGTRLTVT.